The next 32 T cell receptor beta chains were all read from a single sample in a study of blood T cell repertoires in COVID-19. This table comes from immunoSEQ multiplex PCR, and its TCRdb copy is limited to in-frame clones, with some not included. The sample includes 200,000 to 250,000 clones, around four fifths of them seen just once. Sequencing used peripheral blood. The receptor source for this set is a woman aged 60 to 75 who had recovered from COVID-19.

The chain couples TRBV4-1 to TRBJ2-1; TRBD2 aligns across 12 bases. The CDR3 sequence is 15 residues long. The J segment lost 8 bases and the V segment lost 1 base, leaving 3 bases of the junction unmatched. Germline V gene sequence: CDR1 MGHRA, CDR2 YSYEKL. Written as DNA, the CDR3 is TGCGCCAGCAGCCAAGGGACTAGCGGGGTCTATGAGCAGTTCTTC. This translates into CASSQGTSGVYEQFF.

This chain links TRBV30 with TRBJ1-3, with D possibly matching TRBD1 (5 bases). Trimming removed 0 bases at V and 4 bases at J, with 10 bases between. This CDR3 spans 14 amino acids. The germline gives CDR1 GTSNPN, CDR2 SVGIG (reference sequence). CDR3 bases: TGTGCCTGGAGTGTTTGGGGGGTGGGAAACACCATATATTTT. Its protein is CAWSVWGVGNTIYF.

The chain carries TRBV3-1 (or the pseudogene TRBV3-2) and TRBJ1-5, with TRBD1 matching 7 bases. This CDR3 is built from 16 residues. Germline V gene sequence: CDR1 LGHDT, CDR2 YNNKEL (reference sequence). J lost 4 bases, V lost 2 bases, and 8 bases had no gene match. The CDR3, as DNA: TGTGCCAGCAGCCAAAACCGACAGGGATATAATCAGCCCCAGCATTTT. This encodes CASSQNRQGYNQPQHF.

Here the CDR3 reads CASSVTAPNEKLFF. The CDR3 DNA reads TGCGCCAGCAGCGTGACAGCCCCTAATGAAAAACTGTTTTTT. The rearrangement links TRBV5-1 to TRBJ1-4; D perhaps matches TRBD1 (5 bases). The germline V gene encodes CDR1 SGHRS and CDR2 YFSETQ. The length of the CDR3 is 14 residues. V was trimmed by 4 bases and J by 3 bases, leaving 10 bases between them.

This clone showed up just once. The chain couples TRBV6-1 to TRBJ1-2; D possibly corresponds to TRBD1 (5 bases). This CDR3 has 16 residues. Germline assignment: CDR1 MNHNS and CDR2 SASEGT. V lost 2 bases and J lost 3, with 16 bases in between. CDR3 sequence: CASSERSSGWDYGYTF. The DNA for the CDR3 is TGTGCCAGCAGTGAAAGGTCTTCAGGGTGGGACTATGGCTACACCTTC.

CDR3 nucleotides: TGTGCCAGCAGCTTAGTCCGGGTGTCGGGCGAGCAGTACTTC. It is translated as CASSLVRVSGEQYF. The V call is TRBV7-8, the J call TRBJ2-7; D not certain. Per germline, CDR1 SGHVS and CDR2 FQNEAQ. This CDR3 spans 14 amino acids. The V end was cut by 1 base, the J end by 6 bases, with 13 bases between.

This clone was counted once. This CDR3 is also generated by other DNA sequences in the sample. This sequence joins TRBV7-9 and TRBJ1-5; 9 bases line up with TRBD1. V gave up 5 bases and J gave up 4 bases; unmatched junction bases: 3. The germline gives CDR1 SEHNR, CDR2 FQNEAQ (reference sequence). The CDR3 is 14 residues long. The CDR3 DNA follows: TGTGCCAGCAGCCCTGGGACAGGGAATCAGCCCCAGCATTTT. Encoded protein: CASSPGTGNQPQHF.

This sequence joins TRBV3-1 (or the pseudogene TRBV3-2) and TRBJ1-1; D is undetermined. CDR3 size: 14 residues. The V and J ends lost 2 bases and 4 bases respectively, with 11 bases between them. Germline CDR1 and CDR2: LGHDT and YNNKEL (reference sequence). CDR3 residues: CASSQKGVGTEAFF. The CDR3 bases are TGTGCCAGCAGCCAAAAGGGAGTCGGCACTGAAGCTTTCTTT.

A few counts support this clone. The chain couples TRBV24-1 to TRBJ2-5; a possible D gene is TRBD2 (6 bases). The CDR3 covers 13 residues. Trimming took off 2 bases at V and 5 bases at J, with 8 bases between the two ends. From germline, CDR1 is KGHDR and CDR2 SFDVKD. Here the CDR3 DNA reads TGTGCCACCAGTGATTCTAGCGTTGAGACCCAGTACTTC. The encoded protein is CATSDSSVETQYF.

The rearrangement uses TRBV9 and TRBJ1-6; D may be TRBD1 (5 bases). Trimming stripped 4 bases from V and 0 bases from J, with 14 bases between. Germline-derived CDR1 and CDR2 are SGDLS and YYNGEE. This CDR3 region has 17 residues. This CDR3 is CASSPRTISSYNSPLHF. CDR3 bases: TGTGCCAGCAGCCCTCGGACAATCAGCTCCTATAATTCACCCCTCCACTTT.

V and J are TRBV30 and TRBJ2-7; 8 positions match TRBD1. The germline V gene has CDR1 GTSNPN and CDR2 SVGIG (reference sequence). CDR3 length equals 12 residues. V lost 5 bases, J lost 5 bases, and 5 bases stayed unmatched. In DNA, the CDR3 is TGTGCCTGGGTGACAGGGGCTCACGAGCAGTACTTC. Translation: CAWVTGAHEQYF.

The rearrangement joins TRBV15 to TRBJ2-1; 8 nucleotides align to TRBD2. The trim removed 1 base at V and 4 bases at J, leaving 3 bases unmatched. Germline CDR1 LNHNV, CDR2 YYDKDF (reference sequence). The CDR3 spans 15 residues. CDR3 nucleotides: TGTGCCACCAGCAGAGTGGCTAGCGGGTACAATGAGCAGTTCTTC. Encoded protein: CATSRVASGYNEQFF. The full variable domain, with the rest looked up from reference TRBV15 and TRBJ2-1, is DAMVIQNPRYQVTQFGKPVTLSCSQTLNHNVMYWYQQKSSQAPKLLFHYYDKDFNNEADTPDNFQSRRPNTSFCFLDIRSPGLGDTAMYLCATSRVASGYNEQFFGPGTRLTVL.

This clone has just one count. V and J are TRBV7-9 and TRBJ1-2, with D possibly being TRBD1 (6 bases). The CDR3 spans 14 residues. V was cut by 5 bases and J by 4 bases, with 14 bases left in between. Looked up from germline, CDR1 is SEHNR and CDR2 is FQNEAQ (reference sequence). CDR3: CASSPALTGYGYTF. DNA for the CDR3: TGTGCCAGCAGCCCCGCCCTGACAGGCTATGGCTACACCTTC.

The CDR3 reads CASDRGRGTEAFF. CDR3 DNA sequence: TGTGCCAGCGACAGGGGCAGGGGCACTGAAGCTTTCTTT. This chain connects TRBV11-2 to TRBJ1-1; 8 bases match TRBD1. Looked up from germline, CDR1 is SGHAT and CDR2 is FQNNGV. Trimming took 8 bases from V and 4 from J; bases not matched to a gene: 6. The CDR3 length is 13 residues.

This clone was counted between two and nine times. This chain joins TRBV19 and TRBJ2-1; perhaps TRBD1 as D (5 bases). Trimming pared 8 bases from V and 4 bases from J, leaving 18 bases between. The CDR3 is 15 residues long. The germline CDR1 and CDR2 sequences are LNHDA and SQIVND (reference sequence). The CDR3 coding sequence is TGTGCCAGTCGAAGGGGCCAATACTCGTACAATGAGCAGTTCTTC. Encoded protein: CASRRGQYSYNEQFF.

This chain joins TRBV19 and TRBJ1-5; 7 nucleotides line up with TRBD1. J was trimmed by 3 bases and V by 0 bases; bases with no gene match: 8. This CDR3 is built from 17 residues. Germline assignment: CDR1 LNHDA and CDR2 SQIVND (reference sequence). The CDR3 nucleotides read TGTGCCAGTAGTATAGATAAATACAGGGGATCCAATCAGCCCCAGCATTTT. It codes for CASSIDKYRGSNQPQHF.

This clone turned up a few times. V and J are TRBV5-1 and TRBJ2-5; TRBD1 matches at 10 bases. Germline CDR1 and CDR2: SGHRS and YFSETQ. The CDR3 totals 15 residues. J gave up 0 bases and V 4 bases, and 3 bases lay outside the gene matches. The CDR3 region is CASSMGQGYQETQYF. In DNA, the CDR3 is TGCGCCAGCAGCATGGGACAGGGGTACCAAGAGACCCAGTACTTC.

The chain has TRBV30 and TRBJ2-7; weak D call: TRBD2 (5 bases). The germline CDR1 and CDR2 sequences are GTSNPN and SVGIG (reference sequence). The ends were cut back, 2 bases at V and 0 bases at J, with 8 bases in the middle. The CDR3 is made up of 13 amino acids. CDR3 sequence reads: CAWSKGSSYEQYF. CDR3 nucleotides: TGTGCCTGGAGTAAAGGGAGCTCCTACGAGCAGTACTTC.

The rearrangement uses TRBV30 and TRBJ2-5; D perhaps matches TRBD1 (6 bases). There are 15 residues in the CDR3. CDR1 and CDR2 (germline): GTSNPN, SVGIG (reference sequence). Trimming removed 1 base from V and 5 bases from J, with 17 bases in between. The CDR3 coding sequence is TGTGCCTGGAGTGCCACAGGGATTCCAACGGAGACCCAGTACTTC. Translated, it gives CAWSATGIPTETQYF.

The gene calls are TRBV18 and TRBJ1-3; no clear D gene. This CDR3 is 14 amino acids long. CDR1 and CDR2 from the germline V gene are KGHSH and LQKENI. The germline V and J ends were trimmed by 4 bases and 7 bases, with 14 bases remaining between them. In DNA form, the CDR3 reads TGTGCCAGCTCACGCGCACTAGATGGCAACACCATATATTTT. It translates to CASSRALDGNTIYF.

The V gene is TRBV5-1, the J gene TRBJ1-2; TRBD1 is a possible D gene (6 bases). The germline V gene has CDR1 SGHRS and CDR2 YFSETQ. The CDR3 is 16 residues long. The V end was cut by 0 bases, the J end by 3 bases, with 15 bases between. The CDR3 bases are TGCGCCAGCAGCTTGGGCCTCAGGGGCCCGGACTATGGCTACACCTTC. Encoded protein: CASSLGLRGPDYGYTF.

The rearrangement uses TRBV18 and TRBJ2-5; possible D gene TRBD2, 6 bases. CDR3 length equals 12 residues. V shed 3 bases and J shed 5 bases, with 7 bases lying between them. The germline CDR1 and CDR2 sequences are KGHSH and LQKENI. Here the CDR3 reads CASSPEGETQYF. Written as DNA, the CDR3 is TGTGCCAGCTCACCGGAGGGTGAGACCCAGTACTTC.

The V call is TRBV5-1, the J call TRBJ1-3; D possibly corresponds to TRBD1 (6 bases). The CDR3 consists of 14 residues. Germline V CDR1 and CDR2: SGHRS, YFSETQ. Trimming shortened V by 5 bases and J by 2 bases, and 11 bases separated the two germline ends. In DNA form, the CDR3 reads TGCGCCAGCAGACCCGGGACAACTGGAAACACCATATATTTT. Its translation: CASRPGTTGNTIYF.

The rearrangement uses TRBV4-1 and TRBJ1-2; the D gene is possibly TRBD1 (5 bases). CDR1 and CDR2 from the germline V gene are MGHRA and YSYEKL. V lost 4 bases to trimming and J lost 7 bases, with 10 bases between them. The CDR3 covers 12 residues. The CDR3 DNA sequence: TGCGCCAGCAGCCCCTACGGGGGTGGCTACACCTTC. Its translation: CASSPYGGGYTF.

In the case of this clone: Other DNA variants within this sample encode the same CDR3. This chain uses TRBV6-5 with TRBJ1-2; D remains ambiguous. Germline V CDR1 and CDR2: MNHEY, SVGAGI. This CDR3 has 12 residues. Trimming left V 4 bases short and J 5 bases short, with 8 bases between. CDR3 region: CASSLRGYGYTF. CDR3 bases: TGTGCCAGCAGTTTGAGAGGGTATGGCTACACCTTC.

CDR3 region: CASSIQLGDSYYNEQFF. For the CDR3, the DNA is TGTGCCAGTAGTATTCAGCTGGGAGATAGCTACTACAATGAGCAGTTCTTC. The genes are TRBV19 and TRBJ2-1; perhaps TRBD2 as D (5 bases). Germline V CDR1 and CDR2: LNHDA, SQIVND (reference sequence). The V and J ends lost 3 bases and 3 bases respectively, with 18 bases between them. The CDR3 is made up of 17 amino acids.

The gene calls are TRBV18 and TRBJ1-2, with 12 bases identical to TRBD1. The CDR3 length is 15 residues. V lost 5 bases to trimming and J lost 2 bases; unmatched junction nucleotides: 3. The germline V gene encodes CDR1 KGHSH and CDR2 LQKENI. The CDR3: CASSGTGGANYGYTF. The CDR3 region has the DNA TGTGCCAGCTCAGGGACAGGGGGCGCGAACTATGGCTACACCTTC.

The gene calls are TRBV7-9 and TRBJ2-7, with 7 bases aligning to TRBD2. Germline CDR1 reads SEHNR; CDR2 reads FQNEAQ (reference sequence). V was pared by 2 bases and J by 3 bases, with 4 bases of the junction left unmatched. The length of the CDR3 is 14 residues. The CDR3 DNA reads as TGTGCCAGCAGCTTACTCGGGAGGATCTACGAGCAGTACTTC. Protein: CASSLLGRIYEQYF. The whole variable domain, filled in from reference TRBV7-9 and TRBJ2-7, reads DTGVSQNPRHKITKRGQNVTFRCDPISEHNRLYWYRQTLGQGPEFLTYFQNEAQLEKSRLLSDRFSAERPKGSFSTLEIQRTEQGDSAMYLCASSLLGRIYEQYFGPGTRLTVT.

The genes are TRBV9 and TRBJ1-1; the D is unclear. This CDR3 is built from 15 residues. With 0 bases removed from V and 0 bases from J, the gap between germline ends came to 9 bases. Per the germline V gene, CDR1 is SGDLS and CDR2 is YYNGEE. DNA for the CDR3: TGTGCCAGCAGCGTAGCTGTTGAGATGAACACTGAAGCTTTCTTT. This encodes CASSVAVEMNTEAFF. Variable domain in full (rest from reference TRBV9 and TRBJ1-1): DSGVTQTPKHLITATGQRVTLRCSPRSGDLSVYWYQQSLDQGLQFLIQYYNGEERAKGNILERFSAQQFPDLHSELNLSSLELGDSALYFCASSVAVEMNTEAFFGQGTRLTVV.

CDR3: CASTRVWKEDTEAFF. As DNA, the CDR3 is TGTGCCAGCACGAGGGTCTGGAAAGAAGACACTGAAGCTTTCTTT. This chain connects TRBV5-6 to TRBJ1-1; D ambiguous. This CDR3 has 15 amino acids. The germline CDR1 and CDR2 sequences are SGHDT and YYEEEE. V lost 6 bases and J lost 3, with 18 bases in between.

This clone was seen only a few times. The chain carries TRBV28 and TRBJ1-2; tentative D call: TRBD1 (5 bases). The CDR3 loop spans 11 amino acids. With 8 bases removed from V and 8 bases from J, the gap between germline ends came to 12 bases. CDR1 is MDHEN and CDR2 is SYDVKM in the germline V gene. Here the CDR3 DNA reads TGTGCCAGCGGCAGGGAGGGGGGCTACACCTTC. Translation: CASGREGGYTF.

The chain couples TRBV18 to TRBJ1-4, with 7 bases identical to TRBD1. Germline V CDR1 and CDR2: KGHSH, LQKENI. The CDR3 is made up of 15 amino acids. V shed 3 bases, J shed 7 bases, and the junction held 8 bases outside the gene matches. This CDR3 reads CASSPLTGTGEKLFF. CDR3 in DNA: TGTGCCAGCTCACCGTTGACAGGGACGGGTGAAAAACTGTTTTTT.